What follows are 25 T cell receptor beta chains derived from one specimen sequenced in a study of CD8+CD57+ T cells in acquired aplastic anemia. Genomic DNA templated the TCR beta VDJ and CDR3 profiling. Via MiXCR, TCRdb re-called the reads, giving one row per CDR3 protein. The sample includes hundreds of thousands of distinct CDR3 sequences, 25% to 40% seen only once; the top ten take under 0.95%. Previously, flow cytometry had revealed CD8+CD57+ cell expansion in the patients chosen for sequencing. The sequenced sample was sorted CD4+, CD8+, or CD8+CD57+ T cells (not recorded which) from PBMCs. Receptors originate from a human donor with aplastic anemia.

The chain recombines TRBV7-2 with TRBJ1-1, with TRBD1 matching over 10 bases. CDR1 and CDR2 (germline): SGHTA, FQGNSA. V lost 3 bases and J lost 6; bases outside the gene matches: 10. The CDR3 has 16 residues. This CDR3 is CASSFEGQGGLSEAFF. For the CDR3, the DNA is TGTGCCAGCAGCTTTGAAGGACAGGGGGGGCTGTCTGAAGCTTTCTTT.

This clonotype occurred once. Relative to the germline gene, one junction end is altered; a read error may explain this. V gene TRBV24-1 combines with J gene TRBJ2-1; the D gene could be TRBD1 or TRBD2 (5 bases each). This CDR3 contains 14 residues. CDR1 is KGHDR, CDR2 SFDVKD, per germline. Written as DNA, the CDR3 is TGTGCCACCAGTCCTAGAGGGGCCCTAAATGGGCAGTTCTTC. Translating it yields CATSPRGALNGQFF.

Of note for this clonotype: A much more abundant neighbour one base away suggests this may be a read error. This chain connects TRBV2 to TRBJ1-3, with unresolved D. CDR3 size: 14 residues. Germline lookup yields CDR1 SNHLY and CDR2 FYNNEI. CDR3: CASGRRGGGDTIYF. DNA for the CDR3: TGTGCCAGCGGGAGACGGGGTGGTGGAGACACCATATATTTT. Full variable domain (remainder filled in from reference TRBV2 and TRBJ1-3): EPEVTQTPSHQVTQMGQEVILRCVPISNHLYFYWYRQILGQKVEFLVSFYNNEISEKSEIFDDQFSVERPDGSNFTLKIRSTKLEDSAMYFCASGRRGGGDTIYFGEGSWLTVV.

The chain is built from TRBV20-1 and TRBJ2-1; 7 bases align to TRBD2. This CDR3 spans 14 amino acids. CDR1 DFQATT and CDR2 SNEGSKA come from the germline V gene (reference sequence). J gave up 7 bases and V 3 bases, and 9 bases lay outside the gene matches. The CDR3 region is CSARVGGSRNEQFF. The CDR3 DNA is TGCAGTGCTAGGGTAGGCGGGAGTCGGAATGAGCAGTTCTTC.

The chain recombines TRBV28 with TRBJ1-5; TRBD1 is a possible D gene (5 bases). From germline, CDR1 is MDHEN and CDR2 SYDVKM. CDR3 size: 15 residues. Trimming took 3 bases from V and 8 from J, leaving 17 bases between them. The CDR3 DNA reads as TGTGCCAGCAGTTTCGAGGGACGGATACTGGAGCCCCAGCATTTT. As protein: CASSFEGRILEPQHF. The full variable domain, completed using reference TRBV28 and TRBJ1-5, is DVKVTQSSRYLVKRTGEKVFLECVQDMDHENMFWYRQDPGLGLRLIYFSYDVKMKEKGDIPEGYSVSREKKERFSLILESASTNQTSMYLCASSFEGRILEPQHFGDGTRLSIL.

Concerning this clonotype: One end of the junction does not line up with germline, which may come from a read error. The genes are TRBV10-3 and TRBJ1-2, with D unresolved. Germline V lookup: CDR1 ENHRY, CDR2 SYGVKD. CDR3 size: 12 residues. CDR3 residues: CASSEAHRLYTF. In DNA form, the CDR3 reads TGTGCCAGCAGTGAAGCCCATCGGTTATACACCTTC.

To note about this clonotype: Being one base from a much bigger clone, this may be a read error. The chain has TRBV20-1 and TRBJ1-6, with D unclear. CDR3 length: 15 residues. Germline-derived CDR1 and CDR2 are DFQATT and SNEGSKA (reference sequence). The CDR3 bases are TGCGGTCAACCTGAGAGCCAAGGGATATGGTCACCCCTCCACTTT. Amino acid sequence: CGQPESQGIWSPLHF.

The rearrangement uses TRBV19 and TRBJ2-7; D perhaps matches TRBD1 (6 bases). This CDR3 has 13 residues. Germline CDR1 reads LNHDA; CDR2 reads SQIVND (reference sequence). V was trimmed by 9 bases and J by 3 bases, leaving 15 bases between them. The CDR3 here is CASSFGQSYEQYV. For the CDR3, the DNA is TGTGCCAGCAGCTTCGGACAGAGCTACGAGCAGTACGTC.

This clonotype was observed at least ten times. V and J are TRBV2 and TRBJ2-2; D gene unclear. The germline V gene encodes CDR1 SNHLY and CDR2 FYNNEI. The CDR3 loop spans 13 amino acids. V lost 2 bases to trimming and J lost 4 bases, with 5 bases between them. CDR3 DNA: TGTGCCAGCAGTGAAATTACCACCGGGGAGCTGTTTTTT. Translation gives CASSEITTGELFF. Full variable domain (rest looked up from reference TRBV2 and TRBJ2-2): EPEVTQTPSHQVTQMGQEVILRCVPISNHLYFYWYRQILGQKVEFLVSFYNNEISEKSEIFDDQFSVERPDGSNFTLKIRSTKLEDSAMYFCASSEITTGELFFGEGSRLTVL.

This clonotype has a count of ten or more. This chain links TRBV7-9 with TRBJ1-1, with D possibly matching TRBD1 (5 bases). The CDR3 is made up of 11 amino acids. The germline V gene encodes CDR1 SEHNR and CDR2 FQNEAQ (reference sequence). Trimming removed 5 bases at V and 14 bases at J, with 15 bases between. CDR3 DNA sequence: TGTGCCAGCAGCCAGGACAACCCGTACTTCTTT. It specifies CASSQDNPYFF.

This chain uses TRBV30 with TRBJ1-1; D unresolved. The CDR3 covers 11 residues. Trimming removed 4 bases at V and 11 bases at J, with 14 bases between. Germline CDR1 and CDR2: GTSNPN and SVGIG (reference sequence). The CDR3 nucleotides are TGTGCCTGGATCCGGGCCGAGAGGGCTTTCTTT. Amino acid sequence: CAWIRAERAFF.

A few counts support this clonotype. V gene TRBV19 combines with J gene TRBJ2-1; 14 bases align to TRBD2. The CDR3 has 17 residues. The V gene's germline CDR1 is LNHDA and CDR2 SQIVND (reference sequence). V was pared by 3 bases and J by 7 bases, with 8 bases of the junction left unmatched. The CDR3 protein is CASSITGLAGVVNEQFF. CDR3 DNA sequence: TGTGCCAGTAGTATTACGGGACTAGCGGGAGTTGTGAATGAGCAGTTCTTC. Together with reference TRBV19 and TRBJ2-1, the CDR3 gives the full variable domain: DGGITQSPKYLFRKEGQNVTLSCEQNLNHDAMYWYRQDPGQGLRLIYYSQIVNDFQKGDIAEGYSVSREKKESFPLTVTSAQKNPTAFYLCASSITGLAGVVNEQFFGPGTRLTVL.

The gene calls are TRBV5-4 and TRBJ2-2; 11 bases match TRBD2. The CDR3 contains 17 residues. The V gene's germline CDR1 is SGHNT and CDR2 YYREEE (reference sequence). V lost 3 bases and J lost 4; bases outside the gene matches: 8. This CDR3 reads CASSSPTSGSGTGELFF. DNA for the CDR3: TGTGCCAGCAGCTCCCCTACTAGCGGGAGTGGCACCGGGGAGCTGTTTTTT.

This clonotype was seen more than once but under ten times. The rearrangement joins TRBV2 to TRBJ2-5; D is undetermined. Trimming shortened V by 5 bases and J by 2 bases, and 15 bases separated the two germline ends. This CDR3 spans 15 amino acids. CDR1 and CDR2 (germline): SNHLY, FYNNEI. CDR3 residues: CASSLNRAGQETQYF. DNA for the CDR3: TGTGCCAGCAGTTTAAATCGGGCAGGACAAGAGACCCAGTACTTC.

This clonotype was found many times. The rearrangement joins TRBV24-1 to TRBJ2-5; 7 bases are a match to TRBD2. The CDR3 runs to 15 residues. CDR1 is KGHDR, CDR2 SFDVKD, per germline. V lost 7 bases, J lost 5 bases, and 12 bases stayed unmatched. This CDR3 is CATSSTGTTRETQYF. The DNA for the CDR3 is TGTGCCACCAGCTCAACCGGGACTACGAGGGAGACCCAGTACTTC.

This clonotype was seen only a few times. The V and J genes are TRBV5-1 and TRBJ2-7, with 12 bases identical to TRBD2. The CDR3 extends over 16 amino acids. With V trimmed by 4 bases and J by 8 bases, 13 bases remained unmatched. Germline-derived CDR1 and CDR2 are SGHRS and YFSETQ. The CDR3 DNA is TGCGCCAGCAGCGGGGGCGGTTTGACTAGCGGGAGTAAGCAGTACTTC. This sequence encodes CASSGGGLTSGSKQYF.

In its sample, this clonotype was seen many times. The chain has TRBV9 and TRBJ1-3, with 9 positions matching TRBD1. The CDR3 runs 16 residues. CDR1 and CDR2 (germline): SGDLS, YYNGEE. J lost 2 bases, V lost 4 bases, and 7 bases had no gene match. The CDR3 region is CASSTSGQGTGNTIYF. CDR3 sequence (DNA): TGTGCCAGCAGCACAAGTGGACAGGGGACTGGAAACACCATATATTTT.

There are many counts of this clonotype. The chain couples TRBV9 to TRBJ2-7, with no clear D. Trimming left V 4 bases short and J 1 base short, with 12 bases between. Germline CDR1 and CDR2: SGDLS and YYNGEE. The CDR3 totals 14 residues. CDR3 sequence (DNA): TGTGCCAGCAGCCCAAGTGGGCAGTCCTACGAGCAGTACTTC. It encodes CASSPSGQSYEQYF.

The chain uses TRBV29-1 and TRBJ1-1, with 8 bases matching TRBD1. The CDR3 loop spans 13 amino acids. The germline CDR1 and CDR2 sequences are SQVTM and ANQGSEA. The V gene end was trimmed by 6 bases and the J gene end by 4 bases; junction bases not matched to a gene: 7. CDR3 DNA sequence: TGCAGCGTAGGTGACAGGGGAGGCACTGAAGCTTTCTTT. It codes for CSVGDRGGTEAFF.

CDR3 bases: TGTGCCAGCAGTTTACAGGGTTTGGATACGCAGTATTTT. It specifies CASSLQGLDTQYF. The genes are TRBV2 and TRBJ2-3; a possible D gene is TRBD1 (6 bases). V lost 5 bases to trimming and J lost 6 bases, with 12 bases between them. CDR1 and CDR2 (germline): SNHLY, FYNNEI. This CDR3 contains 13 residues.

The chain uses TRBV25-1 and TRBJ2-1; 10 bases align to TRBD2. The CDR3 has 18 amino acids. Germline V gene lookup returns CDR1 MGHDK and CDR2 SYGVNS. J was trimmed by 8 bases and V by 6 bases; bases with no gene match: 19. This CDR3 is CASSQDEGGLAGADEQFF. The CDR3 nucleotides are TGTGCCAGCAGCCAGGATGAGGGGGGGCTAGCGGGAGCCGATGAGCAGTTCTTC. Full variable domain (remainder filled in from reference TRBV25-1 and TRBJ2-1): EADIYQTPRYLVIGTGKKITLECSQTMGHDKMYWYQQDPGMELHLIHYSYGVNSTEKGDLSSESTVSRIRTEHFPLTLESARPSHTSQYLCASSQDEGGLAGADEQFFGPGTRLTVL.

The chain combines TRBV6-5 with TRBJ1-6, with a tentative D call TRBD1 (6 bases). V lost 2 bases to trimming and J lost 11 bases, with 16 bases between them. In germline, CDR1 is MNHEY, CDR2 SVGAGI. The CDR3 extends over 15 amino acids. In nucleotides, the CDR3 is TGTGCCAGCAGTTACCTCCCGGGGGGGCGGGCACCCCTCCACTTT. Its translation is CASSYLPGGRAPLHF.

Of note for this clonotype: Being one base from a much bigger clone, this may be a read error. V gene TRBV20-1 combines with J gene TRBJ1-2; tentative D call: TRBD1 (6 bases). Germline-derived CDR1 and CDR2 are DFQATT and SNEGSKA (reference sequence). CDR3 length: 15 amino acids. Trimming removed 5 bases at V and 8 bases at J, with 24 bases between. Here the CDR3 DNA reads TGCAGTGCTTCAAATCGACTCCAGGGGTATGAAGGCTACACCTTC. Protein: CSASNRLQGYEGYTF.

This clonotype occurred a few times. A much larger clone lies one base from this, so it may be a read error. The CDR3 here is CSVKANTNTEAFF. The CDR3 DNA sequence: TGCAGCGTTAAGGCAAATACGAACACTGAAGCTTTCTTT. V and J are TRBV29-1 and TRBJ1-1; D not certain. Germline V lookup: CDR1 SQVTM, CDR2 ANQGSEA. The CDR3 covers 13 residues. V was shortened by 5 bases and J by 1 base, with 11 bases between the two germline ends.

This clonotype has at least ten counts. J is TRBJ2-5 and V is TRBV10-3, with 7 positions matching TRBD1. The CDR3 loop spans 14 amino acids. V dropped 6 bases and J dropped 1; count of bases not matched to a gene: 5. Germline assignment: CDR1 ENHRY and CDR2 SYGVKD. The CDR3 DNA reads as TGTGCCATCAGCCGGGACAGCTTCCAAGAGACCCAGTACTTC. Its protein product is CAISRDSFQETQYF.